The T cell receptor (beta chain) described here comes from a study of human T cells and chemical hapten exposure. Whole-study context: Chiefly female patients presented with alopecia areata, totalis or universalis.

TCRdb analysed the RACE reads with MiXCR anew, one entry per CDR3 protein. The table includes approximately 120,000 distinct CDR3 sequences, less than 10% detected once. The time point was: patch test 2, 6 weeks after DPC sensitization. Noted treatment: therapeutic diphenylcyclopropenone sensitization with weekly scalp DPC. Trimming pared 3 bases from V and 2 bases from J, leaving 4 bases between. This CDR3 spans 12 amino acids. This clonotype was seen repeatedly, ten times or more. This clonotype was obtained from a woman in her thirties or forties with alopecia areata. Some clones in this sample may be carry-over from other donors' samples. The sequenced sample was whole blood, obtained in connection with sensitization to the hapten diphenylcyclopropenone (DPC). This sequence joins TRBV12-3 or TRBV12-4 and TRBJ1-1; D uncertain. Here the CDR3 reads CASSFFNTEAFF. In DNA, the CDR3 is TGTGCCAGCAGTTTCTTCAACACTGAAGCTTTCTTT.